What follows describes a single T cell receptor (beta chain). Original handling: Using reference gene primer amplification, nucleated cell counts were estimated. The protocol was immunoSEQ multiplex PCR, while the TCRdb copy is restricted to in-frame clones and leaves out a portion. Clone size and the V and J calls come from that table; the DNA yielded D and trimming. The sample lists about 120,000 clones, about four fifths occurring once. The source of the sample is a study of blood T cell repertoires in COVID-19. Study-wide background: Samples of COVID-19 (acute and convalescent) were obtained from the United States, Italy and Spain. PBMCs, B-cell-depleted T cells, or T cells provided the cDNA or gDNA that made up the material.

This CDR3 has 13 amino acids. Germline loops: CDR1 MNHNS, CDR2 SASEGT. V shed 2 bases and J shed 5 bases, with 7 bases lying between them. The chain couples TRBV6-1 to TRBJ1-5; D is uncertain. The source of this sequence is a human donor in a cohort sampled during active COVID-19. The sample consisted of peripheral blood. The chain's CDR3 is CASSEMRDQPQHF. The CDR3 DNA sequence: TGTGCCAGCAGTGAAATGCGGGATCAGCCCCAGCATTTT.